This TCR beta chain was profiled in a study of glioma-infiltrating T cells. The iRepertoire nested amplicon-rescue multiplex PCR amplified TCR alpha and beta CDR3s from RNA. For one-step reverse transcription and amplification, roughly 85-450 ng of tissue mRNA or PBMC total RNA was used. TCRdb analysed the multiplex PCR reads with MiXCR anew, one entry per CDR3 protein. The sample includes approximately 90,000 distinct CDR3 sequences, 20% to 25% of them seen just once. The study, taken as a whole, reports: Very few CDR3 sequences were shared between tissue and blood. Non-neoplastic patients had below-expected tissue-blood divergence, while all gliomas exceeded expectation.

This clonotype appeared once. Its antigen is not known. Compared with germline, one end of the junction differs, possibly owing to a read error. Germline V gene data show CDR1 as SGHAT and CDR2 as FQNNGV. The CDR3 sequence is 13 residues long. This chain connects TRBV11-2 to TRBJ2-7, with D maybe TRBD2 (6 bases). Sample: glioma tissue, nonneoplastic brain tissue, or PBMCs (not recorded which). The receptor was derived from a human donor with low-grade glioma or glioblastoma, undergoing nonglioma brain surgery, or in good health (not recorded which). The CDR3 nucleotides read TGTGCCAGCAGCGCGGGACTCCACTACGGGCAGTACTTC. Translated, it gives CASSAGLHYGQYF. Complete variable domain (other parts from reference TRBV11-2 and TRBJ2-7): EAGVAQSPRYKIIEKRQSVAFWCNPISGHATLYWYQQILGQGPKLLIQFQNNGVVDDSQLPKDRFSAERLKGVDSTLKIQPAKLEDSAVYLCASSAGLHYGQYFGPGTRLTVT.